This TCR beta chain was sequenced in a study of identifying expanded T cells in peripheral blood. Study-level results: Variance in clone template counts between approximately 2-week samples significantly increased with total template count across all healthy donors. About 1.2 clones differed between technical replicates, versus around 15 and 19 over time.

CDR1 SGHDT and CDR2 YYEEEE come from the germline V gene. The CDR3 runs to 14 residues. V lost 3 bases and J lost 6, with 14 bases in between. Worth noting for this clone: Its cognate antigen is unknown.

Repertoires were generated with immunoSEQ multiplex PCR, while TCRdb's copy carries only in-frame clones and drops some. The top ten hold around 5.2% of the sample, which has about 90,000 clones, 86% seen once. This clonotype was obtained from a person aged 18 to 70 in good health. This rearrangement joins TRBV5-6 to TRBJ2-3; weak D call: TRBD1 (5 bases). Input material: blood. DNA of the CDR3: TGTGCCAGCAGCTCCTGGACACCTAGGGATACGCAGTATTTT. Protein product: CASSSWTPRDTQYF.